The next 8 T cell receptor beta chains were all read from a single sample in a study of T cells in Graves' hyperthyroidism and ophthalmopathy. Researchers took RNA transcripts and amplified the TCR beta CDR3 regions from them. The HTBI primer set served for first-round RT-PCR of the TCR CDR3. One entry per CDR3 protein, called by TCRdb with MiXCR from the multiplex PCR reads. Of about 360,000 distinct CDR3 sequences listed, roughly 12% are singletons. Source material: blood. The receptor set was obtained from a man aged 25 to 45 with Graves' hyperthyroidism that later progressed to Graves' ophthalmopathy.

As for this clonotype: Sequence at one end of the junction differs from germline and may be a read error. The V gene is TRBV3-1, the J gene TRBJ1-3, with D tentatively TRBD1 (5 bases). CDR1 is LGHDT and CDR2 is YNNKEL in the germline V gene (reference sequence). The CDR3 loop spans 15 amino acids. DNA for the CDR3: TGTGCCAGCGGCCAGACAGCGTTCTCTGGAGACACCATATATTTT. Translation: CASGQTAFSGDTIYF.

This chain joins TRBV6-2 or TRBV6-3 and TRBJ1-1; D not certain. The CDR3 length is 12 residues. The germline V gene encodes CDR1 MNHEY and CDR2 SVGEGT. V lost 2 bases to trimming and J lost 6 bases, with 7 bases between them. CDR3 in DNA: TGTGCCAGCAGTTACGGTGGTTCTGAAGCTTTCTTT. The encoded protein is CASSYGGSEAFF.

Many counts were recorded for this clonotype. V gene TRBV28 combines with J gene TRBJ2-3; D gene unclear. V shed 2 bases and J shed 0 bases, with 9 bases lying between them. The CDR3 is 15 residues long. The V gene's germline CDR1 is MDHEN and CDR2 SYDVKM. The CDR3, as DNA: TGTGCCAGCAGTTTAGTCTCCTCAAGCACAGATACGCAGTATTTT. Translation gives CASSLVSSSTDTQYF.

There are a few counts of this clonotype. This chain links TRBV20-1 with TRBJ2-6, with 8 bases matching TRBD1. The V gene end was trimmed by 3 bases and the J gene end by 2 bases; junction bases not matched to a gene: 3. The germline V gene encodes CDR1 DFQATT and CDR2 SNEGSKA (reference sequence). The CDR3 is 15 residues long. The CDR3 bases are TGCAGTGCTAGTCCGACAGGGGCTGGGGCCAACGTCCTGACTTTC. This sequence encodes CSASPTGAGANVLTF.

This clonotype was counted ten times or more. CDR3 in amino acids: CASSPTMRTGTGFEAFF. The CDR3 DNA sequence: TGTGCCAGCAGTCCCACGATGAGGACCGGGACAGGATTTGAAGCTTTCTTT. This rearrangement joins TRBV12-3 or TRBV12-4 to TRBJ1-1, with 8 bases aligning to TRBD1. V gave up 5 bases and J gave up 7 bases; unmatched junction bases: 18. This CDR3 has 17 residues.

CDR3: CASRGTDLPQAFF. The CDR3, as DNA: TGTGCCAGCAGAGGGACAGACTTACCCCAAGCTTTCTTT. The J gene is TRBJ1-1, the V gene TRBV6-2 or TRBV6-3, with 7 bases lining up with TRBD1. Germline CDR1 reads MNHEY; CDR2 reads SVGEGT. Germline trimming cut 6 bases from V and 9 bases from J; bases unmatched to any gene: 10. This CDR3 has 13 amino acids.

This clonotype appeared many times. The chain combines TRBV5-1 with TRBJ2-2; the D is unclear. Germline CDR1 reads SGHRS; CDR2 reads YFSETQ. V dropped 0 bases and J dropped 0 bases, with 9 bases sitting between them. The CDR3 is 16 amino acids. CDR3 residues: CASSLAWAPNTGELFF. The CDR3 DNA reads TGCGCCAGCAGCTTGGCCTGGGCCCCGAACACCGGGGAGCTGTTTTTT.

A few counts support this clonotype. The V gene is TRBV11-2, the J gene TRBJ2-4; D might be TRBD1 (5 bases). Germline V gene data show CDR1 as SGHAT and CDR2 as FQNNGV. This CDR3 spans 12 amino acids. Trimming removed 5 bases from V and 9 bases from J, with 11 bases in between. Here the CDR3 reads CASSPWGGIQYF. The CDR3 coding sequence is TGTGCCAGCAGCCCATGGGGCGGCATTCAGTACTTC.